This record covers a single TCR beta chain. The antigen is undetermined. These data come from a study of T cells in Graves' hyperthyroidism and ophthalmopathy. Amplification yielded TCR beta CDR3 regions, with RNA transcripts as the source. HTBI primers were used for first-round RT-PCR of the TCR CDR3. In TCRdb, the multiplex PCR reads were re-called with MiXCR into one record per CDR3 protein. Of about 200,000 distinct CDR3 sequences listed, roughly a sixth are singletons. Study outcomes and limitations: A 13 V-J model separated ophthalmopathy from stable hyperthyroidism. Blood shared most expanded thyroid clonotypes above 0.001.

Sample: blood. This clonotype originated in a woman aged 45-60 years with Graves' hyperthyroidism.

In DNA, the CDR3 is TGTGCCAGCAGTTTCCTCGGGAGAGGGGAGACCCAGTACTTC. Amino acids: CASSFLGRGETQYF. The chain uses TRBV12-3 or TRBV12-4 and TRBJ2-5; possibly TRBD2 for D (6 bases). The CDR3 consists of 14 residues. Trimming shortened V by 3 bases and J by 5 bases, and 13 bases separated the two germline ends.